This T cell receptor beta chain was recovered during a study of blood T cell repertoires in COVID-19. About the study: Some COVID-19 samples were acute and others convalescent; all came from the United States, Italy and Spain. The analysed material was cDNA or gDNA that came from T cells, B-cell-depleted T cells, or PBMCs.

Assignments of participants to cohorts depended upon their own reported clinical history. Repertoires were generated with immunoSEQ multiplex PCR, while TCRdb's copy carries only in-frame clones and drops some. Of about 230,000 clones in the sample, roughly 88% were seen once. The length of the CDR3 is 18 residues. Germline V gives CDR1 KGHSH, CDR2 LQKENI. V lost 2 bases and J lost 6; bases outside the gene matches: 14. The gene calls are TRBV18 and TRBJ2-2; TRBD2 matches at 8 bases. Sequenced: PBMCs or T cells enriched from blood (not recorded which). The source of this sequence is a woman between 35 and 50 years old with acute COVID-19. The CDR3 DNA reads TGTGCCAGCTCACCAACTAGCGGATCGACCCGAGGGGCCGGGGAGCTGTTTTTT. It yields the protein CASSPTSGSTRGAGELFF. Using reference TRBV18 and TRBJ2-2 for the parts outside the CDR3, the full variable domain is NAGVMQNPRHLVRRRGQEARLRCSPMKGHSHVYWYRQLPEEGLKFMVYLQKENIIDESGMPKERFSAEFPKEGPSILRIQQVVRGDSAAYFCASSPTSGSTRGAGELFFGEGSRLTVL.